This TCR beta chain was recovered during a study of blood T cell repertoires in COVID-19. Study overall: COVID-19 samples collected from the United States, Italy and Spain covered acute and convalescent phases. PBMCs, B-cell-depleted T cells, or T cells provided the cDNA or gDNA that made up the material.

This CDR3 contains 16 residues. V was clipped by 3 bases and J by 3 bases; unmatched bases: 3. Germline V lookup: CDR1 SGHAT, CDR2 FQNNGV. In the authors' workflow: Amplified reference gene primers provided the basis for estimating nucleated cell counts. Libraries were prepared by immunoSEQ multiplex PCR; TCRdb keeps only in-frame clonotypes and omits some of them. Clone size and the V and J calls come from that table; the DNA yielded D and trimming. The table records around 250,000 clones, 86% of them present only once. This TCR derives from a man between 60 and 75 years old with acute or convalescent COVID-19. Sequenced: peripheral blood. This chain connects TRBV11-2 to TRBJ2-1; 12 nucleotides align to TRBD2. This CDR3 reads CASSFRLAGVYNEQFF. As DNA, the CDR3 is TGTGCCAGCAGCTTCAGACTAGCGGGAGTCTACAATGAGCAGTTCTTC.